This entry is about one T cell receptor (beta chain). The antigen is unknown. Germline and junction disagree at one end, which may indicate a read error. This CDR3 is 14 amino acids long. From germline, CDR1 is SGHRS and CDR2 YFSETQ. The PCR contained 60 Vbeta and 13 Jbeta primers. Using immunoSEQ multiplex PCR, the repertoire was profiled, and TCRdb retains in-frame clones only, with some absent. The data contain 100,000 or so clones, roughly 76% of them seen just once; the ten biggest clones take up 3.5% to 5%. This specimen belongs to a study of cytomegalovirus exposure and HLA in healthy donors. Study-level results: The study recorded 150 to 200 TCR beta chains that were cytomegalovirus-associated.

This chain links TRBV5-1 with TRBJ2-1; TRBD1 aligns across 7 bases. The receptor was isolated from a man in his forties or fifties in good health and CMV-seronegative. The sample taken for sequencing was PBMCs. The CDR3: CASRRQGNYDEQFF. CDR3 nucleotide sequence: TGCGCCAGCAGACGACAGGGTAACTACGATGAGCAGTTCTTC.